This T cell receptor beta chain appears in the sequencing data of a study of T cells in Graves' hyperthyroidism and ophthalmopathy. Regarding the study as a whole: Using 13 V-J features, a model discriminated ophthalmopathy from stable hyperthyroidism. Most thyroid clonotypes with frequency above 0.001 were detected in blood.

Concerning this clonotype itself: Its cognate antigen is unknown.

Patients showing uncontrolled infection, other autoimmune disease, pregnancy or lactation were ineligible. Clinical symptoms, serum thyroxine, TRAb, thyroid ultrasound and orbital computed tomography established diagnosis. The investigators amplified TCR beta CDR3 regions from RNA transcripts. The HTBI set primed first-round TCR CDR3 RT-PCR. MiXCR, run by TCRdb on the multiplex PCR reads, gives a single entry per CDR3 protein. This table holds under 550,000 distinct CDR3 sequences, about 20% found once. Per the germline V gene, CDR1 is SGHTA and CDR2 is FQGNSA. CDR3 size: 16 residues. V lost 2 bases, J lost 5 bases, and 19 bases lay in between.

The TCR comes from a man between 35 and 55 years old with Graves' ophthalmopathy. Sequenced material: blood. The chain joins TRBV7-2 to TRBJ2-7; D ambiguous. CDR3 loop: CASSLHTSHGWNEQYF. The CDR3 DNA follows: TGTGCCAGCAGCTTACACACCTCACATGGGTGGAACGAGCAGTACTTC.